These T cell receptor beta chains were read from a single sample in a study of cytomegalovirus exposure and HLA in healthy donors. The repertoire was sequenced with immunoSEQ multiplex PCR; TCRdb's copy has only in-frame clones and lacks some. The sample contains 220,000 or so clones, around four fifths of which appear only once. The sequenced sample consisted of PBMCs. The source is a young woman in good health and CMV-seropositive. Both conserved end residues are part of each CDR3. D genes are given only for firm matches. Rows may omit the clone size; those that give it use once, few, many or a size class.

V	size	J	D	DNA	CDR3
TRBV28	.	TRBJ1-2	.	TGTGCCAGCAGTTCCCAGGGGCCTTCTGGCTACACCTTC	CASSSQGPSGYTF
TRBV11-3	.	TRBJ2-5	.	TGTGCCAGCAGTTCCCCGTTTGGGCGGCAAGAGACCCAGTACTTC	CASSSPFGRQETQYF
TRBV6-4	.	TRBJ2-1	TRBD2	TGTGCCAGCAGTGCTCGAGCGGGAGAGGGGAATGAGCAGTTCTTC	CASSARAGEGNEQFF
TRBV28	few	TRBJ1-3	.	TGTGCCAGCAGGAAAGGGGGGGCGTCTGGAAACACCATATATTTT	CASRKGGASGNTIYF
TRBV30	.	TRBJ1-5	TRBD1	TGTGCCTGGAGTTCCGGGACAGGGGTTAATCAGCCCCAGCATTTT	CAWSSGTGVNQPQHF
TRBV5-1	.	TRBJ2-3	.	TGCGCCAGCAGCTTGAGTCTAGATACGCAGTATTTT	CASSLSLDTQYF
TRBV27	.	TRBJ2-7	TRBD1	TGTGCCAGCAGTGATGGCGGCGGGACAGGGCTACGAGAGCAGTACTTC	CASSDGGGTGLREQYF
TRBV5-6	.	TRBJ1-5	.	TGTGCCAGCAGCTGGCAGGGGTCTCGGCGGGGAAGCAATCAGCCCCAGCATTTT	CASSWQGSRRGSNQPQHF
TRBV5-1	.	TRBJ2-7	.	TGCGCCAGCAGCTTGGGCGGGACACTTGAGCAGTACTTC	CASSLGGTLEQYF
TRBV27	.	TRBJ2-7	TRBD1	TGTGCCAGCAGGACAGGGATTACCTACGAGCAGTACTTC	CASRTGITYEQYF
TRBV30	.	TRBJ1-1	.	TGTGCCTGGAGTTTTCAGGAAGGCACTGAAGCTTTCTTT	CAWSFQEGTEAFF
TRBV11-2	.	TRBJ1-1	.	TGTGCCAGCAGCTTAGGGGGTATGAACACTGAAGCTTTCTTT	CASSLGGMNTEAFF
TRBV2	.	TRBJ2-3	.	TGTGCCAGCGCAGTAACTAATACGCAGTATTTT	CASAVTNTQYF
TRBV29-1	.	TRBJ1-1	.	TGCAGCGTTCCCGCGAACACTGAAGCTTTCTTT	CSVPANTEAFF
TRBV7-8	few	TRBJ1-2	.	TGTGCCAGCATCGGGACCGATGGCTACACCTTC	CASIGTDGYTF
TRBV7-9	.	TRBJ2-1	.	TGTGCCAGCAGCTCACCGGGACCCCTTTACAATGAGCAGTTCTTC	CASSSPGPLYNEQFF
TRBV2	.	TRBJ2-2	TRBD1	TGTGCCAGCAGGGCCGGGACAGGGAACACCGGGGAGCTGTTTTTT	CASRAGTGNTGELFF
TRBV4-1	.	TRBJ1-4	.	TGCGCCAGCAGCCTCTTAGGGTTACCTAATGAAAAACTGTTTTTT	CASSLLGLPNEKLFF
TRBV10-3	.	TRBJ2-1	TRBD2	TGTGCCATCAGTGACCCCGGGACTAGCGGGAGTTACTTCAATGAGCAGTTCTTC	CAISDPGTSGSYFNEQFF
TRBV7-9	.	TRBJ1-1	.	TGTGCCAGCAGCCCCAGGCCCGGACGGGACCCTGAAGCTTTCTTT	CASSPRPGRDPEAFF
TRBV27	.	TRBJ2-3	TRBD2	TGTGCCAGCAGTTCCTCAGCGGGAGGGCCAGATACGCAGTATTTT	CASSSSAGGPDTQYF
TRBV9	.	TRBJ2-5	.	TGTGCCAGCAGCGTATCCGAAGAGACCCAGTACTTC	CASSVSEETQYF
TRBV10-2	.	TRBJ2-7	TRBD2	TGCGCCAGCAGTGAGTCCGGGGGGGCTTACGAGCAGTACTTC	CASSESGGAYEQYF
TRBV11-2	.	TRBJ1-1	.	TGTGCCAGCAGACCAATAGGCGCTGAAGCTTTCTTT	CASRPIGAEAFF
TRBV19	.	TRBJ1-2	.	TGTGCCAGTAGCCATGAAATAGCCGGCTACACCTTC	CASSHEIAGYTF
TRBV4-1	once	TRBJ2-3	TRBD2	TGCGCCAGCAGCAGACTAGCGGGGGCGAGCACAGATACGCAGTATTTT	CASSRLAGASTDTQYF
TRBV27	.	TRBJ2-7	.	TGTGCCAGCAGTTACGGGCTCCATTCCCTACGACTTTACTTC	CASSYGLHSLRLYF
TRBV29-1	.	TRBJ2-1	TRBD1	TGCAGCGTGACCCCGGGACAGGGGAGAGATGAGCAGTTCTTC	CSVTPGQGRDEQFF
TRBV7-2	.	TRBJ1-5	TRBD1	TGTGCCAGCAGCTGGCGGGACAGTCTCAATCAGCCCCAGCATTTT	CASSWRDSLNQPQHF
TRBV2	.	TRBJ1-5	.	TGTGCCAGCACCCGGGCGGCAGGTCAGCCCCAGCATTTT	CASTRAAGQPQHF
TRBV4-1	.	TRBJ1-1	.	TGCGCCAGCAGCCAAGAACCGACCAGCGGGGAAGCTTTCTTT	CASSQEPTSGEAFF
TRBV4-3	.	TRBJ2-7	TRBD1	TGCGCCAGCAGCCCCGCTTATCCGGGACAGGGCTACGAGCAGTACTTC	CASSPAYPGQGYEQYF
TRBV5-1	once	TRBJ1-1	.	TGCGCCAGCAGCTTGATGGGACAAAGTAACACTGAAGCTTTCTTT	CASSLMGQSNTEAFF
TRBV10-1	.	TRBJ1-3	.	TGCGCCAGCCCGGGAGGTACCCCCCCTGGAAACACCATATATTTT	CASPGGTPPGNTIYF
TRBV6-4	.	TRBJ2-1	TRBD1	TGTGCCAGCAGTTCTTCCGGGACAGTCTCCTACAATGAGCAGTTCTTC	CASSSSGTVSYNEQFF
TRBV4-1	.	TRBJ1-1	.	TGCGCCAGCAGCCAAGCCGGCAGGTCGAACACTGAAGCTTTCTTT	CASSQAGRSNTEAFF